The present TCR beta chain was sequenced within a study of blood T cell repertoires in COVID-19. Study members were between roughly 18 and 100 years old and lived in 25 or so US regions. Participant-reported clinical history was the basis for cohort assignment. Methods used by the authors: Estimation of nucleated cell counts relied on the amplification of reference gene primers. Libraries were prepared by immunoSEQ multiplex PCR; TCRdb keeps only in-frame clonotypes and omits some of them. The DNA gave D and trimming, while V, J and clone size come from that table. The sample lists approximately 220,000 clones, around 92% occurring once. This CDR3 region has 9 residues.

The sequenced sample consisted of PBMCs or T cells enriched from blood (not recorded which). The receptor was derived from a woman aged 25 to 39 with acute COVID-19. V and J are TRBV21-1 and TRBJ1-6; the table's D call, TRBD1, has no DNA check behind it. TRBV21-1 is described as a pseudogene. The CDR3 sequence is CASKGPLHF. CDR3 nucleotides: TGTGCTAGTAAGGGGCCCCTCCACTTT.